These 9 T cell receptor beta chains were sequenced from one sample in a study of CD8 T cells in ankylosing spondylitis. Findings of the study overall: Among TCR beta sequences, a motif of eight highly homologous variants appeared characteristic of ankylosing spondylitis blood.

TCRdb reprocessed the 5' RACE reads via MiXCR and lists one record per CDR3 protein. The top ten hold roughly 16% of the sample, which has roughly 370,000 distinct CDR3 sequences, around 20% seen once. These receptors have no identified antigens. Sample: blood, either unsorted or a sorted T cell fraction (not recorded which). The receptors derive from a male donor with ankylosing spondylitis.

V and J are TRBV7-2 and TRBJ2-7; 7 bases fit TRBD2. Germline loops: CDR1 SGHTA, CDR2 FQGNSA. The trim removed 5 bases at V and 4 bases at J, leaving 11 bases unmatched. The CDR3 spans 15 residues. The CDR3: CASSPDYLAGYEQYF. As DNA, the CDR3 is TGTGCCAGCAGCCCAGATTACTTAGCGGGTTACGAGCAGTACTTC.

V gene TRBV6-6 combines with J gene TRBJ2-7, with D perhaps matching TRBD1 (6 bases). This CDR3 contains 13 residues. V dropped 6 bases and J dropped 2 bases, with 11 bases sitting between them. Germline values: CDR1 MNHNY, CDR2 SVGAGI (reference sequence). DNA of the CDR3: TGTGCCAGCAGATTAGACAGGACCTACGAGCAGTACTTC. Translating gives CASRLDRTYEQYF.

The gene calls are TRBV12-3 or TRBV12-4 and TRBJ2-7; 10 nucleotides align to TRBD2. The CDR3 has 14 amino acids. V lost 6 bases to trimming and J lost 3 bases; unmatched junction nucleotides: 5. The CDR3 loop reads CASRTSGIGYEQYF. In DNA, the CDR3 is TGTGCCAGCAGAACTAGCGGGATTGGCTACGAGCAGTACTTC.

This clonotype occurred many times. This chain connects TRBV18 to TRBJ2-7, with D maybe TRBD2 (6 bases). The V gene lost 3 bases and the J gene lost 4 bases, with 16 bases spanning the gap. Germline CDR1 is KGHSH and CDR2 is LQKENI. This CDR3 has 15 amino acids. In DNA form, the CDR3 reads TGTGCCAGCTCACCTTACTCGGGAGATCTGTACGAGCAGTACTTC. This translates into CASSPYSGDLYEQYF.

V and J are TRBV12-3 or TRBV12-4 and TRBJ2-7; 7 positions match TRBD2. This CDR3 is 16 amino acids long. V lost 5 bases to trimming and J lost 2 bases; unmatched junction nucleotides: 12. This CDR3 reads CASSQALGRETYEQYF. The CDR3 DNA reads TGTGCCAGCAGTCAAGCCCTTGGGAGGGAGACCTACGAGCAGTACTTC.

V and J are TRBV18 and TRBJ2-5; TRBD1 aligns across 9 bases. The CDR3 covers 14 residues. The junction had 3 bases not matched to a gene; V was cut back by 3 bases and J by 4 bases. Germline values: CDR1 KGHSH, CDR2 LQKENI. For the CDR3, the DNA is TGTGCCAGCTCACCGAACAGGGGGCGAGAGACCCAGTACTTC. Translation gives CASSPNRGRETQYF.

Here the CDR3 reads CAWRWAGRETQYF. The CDR3 region has the DNA TGTGCCTGGAGGTGGGCCGGGCGGGAGACCCAGTACTTC. The chain employs TRBV30 and TRBJ2-5; D is unclear. The CDR3 contains 13 residues. The germline V and J ends were trimmed by 3 bases and 5 bases, with 13 bases remaining between them. The germline V gene encodes CDR1 GTSNPN and CDR2 SVGIG (reference sequence).

The chain couples TRBV10-3 to TRBJ2-3; D is uncertain. CDR1 and CDR2 from the germline V gene are ENHRY and SYGVKD. The V gene lost 4 bases and the J gene lost 1 base, with 12 bases spanning the gap. This CDR3 is 15 amino acids long. This chain's CDR3 is CAISAGGKGTDTQYF. In DNA form, the CDR3 reads TGTGCCATCAGTGCCGGTGGGAAAGGCACAGATACGCAGTATTTT.

This clonotype was seen many times. This chain joins TRBV12-3 or TRBV12-4 and TRBJ2-2, with 10 bases fitting TRBD1. J lost 3 bases, V lost 5 bases, and 9 bases had no gene match. The CDR3 sequence is 17 residues long. In nucleotides, the CDR3 is TGTGCCAGCAGTGCGATCCCGGGACAGGGGTACACCGGGGAGCTGTTTTTT. Its translation: CASSAIPGQGYTGELFF.